This T cell receptor (beta chain) stems from a study of blood T cell repertoires in COVID-19. This CDR3 is built from 14 residues. Germline loops: CDR1 LNHDA, CDR2 SQIVND (reference sequence). V was pared by 5 bases and J by 5 bases, with 12 bases between. Assay: immunoSEQ multiplex PCR; the TCRdb copy retains only in-frame clones and omits some. This sample carries 250,000 to 300,000 clones, 70% to 90% of them seen once, and the ten largest clones take 9.5% to 12%. The chain joins TRBV19 to TRBJ2-2, with D possibly being TRBD2 (6 bases). The origin of this receptor is a woman in her seventies with acute or convalescent COVID-19. Specimen: peripheral blood. The CDR3 sequence is CASSLDRGTGELFF. Written as DNA, the CDR3 is TGTGCCAGTAGTTTGGACCGGGGGACCGGGGAGCTGTTTTTT.